The TCR beta chain described here comes from a study of T cell responses to AZD1222 COVID-19 vaccine. Study findings and constraints: Vaccination with two AZD1222 doses was followed by a rise in Spike-specific TCR breadth and depth.

TCRdb keeps only in-frame clones here, not all; method: immunoSEQ multiplex PCR. The repertoire holds fewer than 150,000 clones, with around four fifths as singletons. For this clone: Its antigen remains unidentified.

Losses at the gene ends were 3 bases for V and 6 bases for J; bases not matched to a gene: 2. The CDR3 is 14 amino acids. Germline-derived CDR1 and CDR2 are SGHAT and FQNNGV. The sequenced sample was peripheral blood, obtained on day 0 of AZD1222 vaccination. The J gene is TRBJ1-5, the V gene TRBV11-2; 10 bases are shared with TRBD1. This TCR was sampled from an adult in good health. As DNA, the CDR3 is TGTGCCAGCAGCTTGGGACAGGGGAGTCAGCCCCAGCATTTT. Residues: CASSLGQGSQPQHF.